The rows below give T cell receptor beta chains drawn from one sample of a study of technical replicates of blood from a few donors. The assay was immunoSEQ multiplex PCR, and TCRdb's table has in-frame clones only and misses some. The repertoire holds around 98,000 clones, with around 95% as singletons. The sequencing input was T cells isolated from PBMCs. These receptor sequences come from a human donor in good health. Each CDR3 is given without its conserved first and last residue. Each record gives: J gene, V gene, CDR3 protein.

>TRBJ2-7|TRBV6-1
ASSVGTGDYEQY
>TRBJ2-3|TRBV29-1
SVLESSAAGGPADTQY
>TRBJ2-1|TRBV10-3
AISESQREQF
>TRBJ1-1|TRBV27
ASSLNLGGLNTEAF
>TRBJ1-1|TRBV5-1
ASSRGQGRTGEAF
>TRBJ2-3|TRBV6-5
ASSSRGLSTDTQY
>TRBJ1-2|TRBV18
ASSPDRDYGYT
>TRBJ1-5|TRBV19
ASKPAGGPQH
>TRBJ1-5|TRBV30
AWSIQGYGNQPQH
>TRBJ1-1|TRBV28
ASRDRPGQQAF
>TRBJ2-1|TRBV30
AWTTGRGTNEQF
>TRBJ1-1|TRBV6-5
ASSDRGRNTEAF
>TRBJ2-1|TRBV14
ASSHPGQAFNEQF
>TRBJ1-3|TRBV6-6
ASSRGTVSSGNTIY
>TRBJ1-1|TRBV6-4
ARAMTGYTEAF
>TRBJ1-2|TRBV6-5
ASSRYTRGTGY
>TRBJ2-1|TRBV28
ASSLLASYEQF
>TRBJ2-7|TRBV19
ASSIAGAGEYEQY